A selection of T cell receptor beta chains follows, all from one sample in a study of blood T cell repertoires in COVID-19. Some clones are missing from TCRdb's copy, which holds only in-frame ones; the method was immunoSEQ multiplex PCR. The sample carries about 160,000 clones, around 85% recorded once. Sequenced input: peripheral blood. The receptors stem from a man in his 70s with acute or convalescent COVID-19. Each CDR3 is given with its conserved first and last residue. The D gene is left open where the match is weak. A clone size is listed for some rows: how often the clone was seen (once, few, many), or a class if it is expanded.

J: TRBJ2-7; D: NA; size: NA; V: TRBV2; CDR3: CASSEEGLGEQYF; DNA: TGTGCCAGCAGTGAGGAGGGGCTCGGCGAGCAGTACTTC
J: TRBJ2-2; D: TRBD1; size: NA; V: TRBV7-9; CDR3: CASSLGTGKAGELFF; DNA: TGTGCCAGCAGCTTGGGGACAGGGAAGGCCGGGGAGCTGTTTTTT
J: TRBJ2-1; D: NA; size: NA; V: TRBV5-1; CDR3: CASSLEGGDGDEQFF; DNA: TGCGCCAGCAGCTTGGAAGGGGGGGACGGAGATGAGCAGTTCTTC
J: TRBJ1-4; D: NA; size: NA; V: TRBV21-1; CDR3: CASSRHRARVTNEKLFF; DNA: TGTGCCAGCAGCAGACACAGGGCGCGAGTCACTAATGAAAAACTGTTTTTT
J: TRBJ2-1; D: TRBD2; size: once; V: TRBV6-2/TRBV6-3; CDR3: CASSYGGGWSGEQFF; DNA: TGTGCCAGCAGTTACGGGGGGGGATGGTCGGGTGAGCAGTTCTTC
J: TRBJ2-1; D: TRBD1; size: once; V: TRBV27; CDR3: CASRPNRGISYNEQFF; DNA: TGTGCCAGCAGACCGAACAGGGGGATCTCCTACAATGAGCAGTTCTTC
J: TRBJ1-6; D: NA; size: NA; V: TRBV2; CDR3: CASSLRQSHYNSPLHF; DNA: TGTGCCAGCAGTCTCCGACAATCCCATTATAATTCACCCCTCCACTTT
J: TRBJ1-2; D: NA; size: NA; V: TRBV9; CDR3: CASSQGFNYGYTF; DNA: TGTGCCAGCAGTCAGGGATTTAACTATGGCTACACCTTC
J: TRBJ1-2; D: TRBD1; size: once; V: TRBV7-2; CDR3: CASSLARQGDHYGYTF; DNA: TGTGCCAGCAGCTTAGCTCGACAGGGGGATCACTATGGCTACACCTTC
J: TRBJ2-7; D: NA; size: NA; V: TRBV4-1; CDR3: CASSPDTLAGLQRSYEQYF; DNA: TGCGCCAGCAGCCCGGATACTTTAGCCGGCCTACAACGGTCCTACGAGCAGTACTTC
J: TRBJ2-2; D: TRBD1; size: NA; V: TRBV19; CDR3: CASTDRGPTGELFF; DNA: TGTGCCAGCACGGACAGGGGGCCTACCGGGGAGCTGTTTTTT